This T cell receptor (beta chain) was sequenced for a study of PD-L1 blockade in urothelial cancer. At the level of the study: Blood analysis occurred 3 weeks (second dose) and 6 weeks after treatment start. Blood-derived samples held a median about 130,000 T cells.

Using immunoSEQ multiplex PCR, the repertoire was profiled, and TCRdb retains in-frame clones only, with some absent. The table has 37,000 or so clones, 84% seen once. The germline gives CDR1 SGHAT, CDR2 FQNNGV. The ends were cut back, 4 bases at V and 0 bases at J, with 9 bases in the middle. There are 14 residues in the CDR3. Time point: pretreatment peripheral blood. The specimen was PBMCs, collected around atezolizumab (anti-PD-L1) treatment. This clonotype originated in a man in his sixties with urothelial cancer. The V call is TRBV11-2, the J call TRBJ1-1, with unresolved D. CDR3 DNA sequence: TGTGCCAGCAGCTCGATCAGGTTGAACACTGAAGCTTTCTTT. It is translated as CASSSIRLNTEAFF.